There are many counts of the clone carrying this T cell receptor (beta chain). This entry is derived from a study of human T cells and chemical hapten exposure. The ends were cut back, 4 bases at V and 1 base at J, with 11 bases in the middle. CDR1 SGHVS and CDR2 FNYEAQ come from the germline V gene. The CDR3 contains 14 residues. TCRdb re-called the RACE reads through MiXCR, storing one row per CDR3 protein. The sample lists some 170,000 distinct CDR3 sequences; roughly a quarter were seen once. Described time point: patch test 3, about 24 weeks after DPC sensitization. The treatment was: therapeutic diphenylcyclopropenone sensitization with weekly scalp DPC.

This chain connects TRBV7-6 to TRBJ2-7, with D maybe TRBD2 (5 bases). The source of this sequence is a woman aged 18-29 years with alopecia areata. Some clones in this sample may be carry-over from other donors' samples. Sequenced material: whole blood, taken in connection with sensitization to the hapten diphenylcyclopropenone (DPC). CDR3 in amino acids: CASSSSAGSYEQYF. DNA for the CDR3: TGTGCCAGCAGCTCCTCGGCGGGTTCCTACGAGCAGTACTTC.